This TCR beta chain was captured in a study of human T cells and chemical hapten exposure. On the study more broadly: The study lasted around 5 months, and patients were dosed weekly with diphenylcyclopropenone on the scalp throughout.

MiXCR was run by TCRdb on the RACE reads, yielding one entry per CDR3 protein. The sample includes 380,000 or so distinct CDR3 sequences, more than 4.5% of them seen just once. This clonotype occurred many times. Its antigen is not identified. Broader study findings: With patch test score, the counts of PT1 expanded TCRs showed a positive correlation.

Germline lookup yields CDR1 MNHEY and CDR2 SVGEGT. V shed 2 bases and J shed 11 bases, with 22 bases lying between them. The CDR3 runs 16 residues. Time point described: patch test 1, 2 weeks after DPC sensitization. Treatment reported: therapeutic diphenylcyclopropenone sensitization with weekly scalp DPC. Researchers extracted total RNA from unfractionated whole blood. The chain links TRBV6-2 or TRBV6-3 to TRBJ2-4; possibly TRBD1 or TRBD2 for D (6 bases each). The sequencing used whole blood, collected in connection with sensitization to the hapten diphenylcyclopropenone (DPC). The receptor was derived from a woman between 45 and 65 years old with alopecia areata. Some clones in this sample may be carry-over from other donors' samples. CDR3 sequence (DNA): TGTGCCAGCAGTTACGCTGAGGGCTGGGGGGCCGCAGTTCAGTACTTC. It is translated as CASSYAEGWGAAVQYF.